Included here is one T cell receptor beta chain sequence, with context. The antigen is unknown. The CDR3 totals 13 residues. Looked up from germline, CDR1 is SGHVS and CDR2 is FNYEAQ. The sample comes from a study of CXCR3-negative and CXCR3-positive naive CD8 T cells. Study outcomes and limitations: Naive CXCR3-negative and CXCR3-positive cells had similar TRBV-TRBJ usage; memory differed. In both naive subsets diversity was comparably high, whereas memory CD8+ cells showed much lower diversity.

Libraries were UMI-labeled 5' RACE TRB cDNA. After re-calling the 5' RACE reads, TCRdb lists one entry per CDR3 protein, DNA absent. The sample totals more than 50,000 distinct CDR3 sequences. Within the CD8+ T cell compartment, naive cells were CD45RO-CCR7+CD27+CD95-. Sequencing input: naive CXCR3- CD8+ T cells from blood. Subset given: CD45RO-CCR7+CD27+CD95- naive CD8+ T cells lacking CXCR3 (TNR3-). The gene calls are TRBV7-6 and TRBJ2-7. This sequence was found in a human donor in good health. Some clones in this sample may be carry-over from other donors' samples. The CDR3 loop reads CASSLSKGNEQYF.